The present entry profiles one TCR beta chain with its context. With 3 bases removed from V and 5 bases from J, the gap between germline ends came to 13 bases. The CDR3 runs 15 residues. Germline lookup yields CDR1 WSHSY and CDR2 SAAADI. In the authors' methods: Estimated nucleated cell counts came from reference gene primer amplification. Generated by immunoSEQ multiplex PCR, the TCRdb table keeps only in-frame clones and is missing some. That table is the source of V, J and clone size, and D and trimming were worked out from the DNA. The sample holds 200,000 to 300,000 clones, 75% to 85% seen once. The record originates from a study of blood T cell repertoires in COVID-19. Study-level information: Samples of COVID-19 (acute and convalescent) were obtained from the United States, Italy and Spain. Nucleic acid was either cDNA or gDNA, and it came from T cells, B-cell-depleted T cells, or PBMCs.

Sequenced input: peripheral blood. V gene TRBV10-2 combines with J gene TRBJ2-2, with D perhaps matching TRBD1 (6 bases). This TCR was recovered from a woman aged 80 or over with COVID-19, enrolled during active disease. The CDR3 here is CASSDFRGVTGELFF. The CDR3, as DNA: TGCGCCAGCAGTGATTTCAGGGGAGTGACCGGGGAGCTGTTTTTT.